The rows below give T cell receptor beta chains drawn from one sample of a study of cytomegalovirus exposure and HLA in healthy donors. Libraries were prepared by immunoSEQ multiplex PCR; TCRdb keeps only in-frame clonotypes and omits some of them. Of 80,000 or so clones listed, around 70% are singletons. Sequenced material: PBMCs. The receptors derive from a woman between 40 and 55 years old in good health and CMV-seropositive. The CDR3 runs from the conserved cysteine through the conserved F or W. The D gene is left open where the match is weak. Rows may omit the clone size; those that give it use once, few, many or a size class.

CDR3nt,CDR3aa,d_gene,v_gene,j_gene,abundance
TGTGCCAGCAGGGCACCGGGACAGGGGGCCTATGGCTACACCTTC,CASRAPGQGAYGYTF,TRBD1,TRBV2,TRBJ1-2,-
TGTGCCAGTAGACCCGGTAGTAAGGGAGGGGCCACTGAAGCTTTCTTT,CASRPGSKGGATEAFF,-,TRBV19,TRBJ1-1,-
TGTGCCAGCAGCTTGGCCGGGACTAGCGGGGGTAGCTCCTACAATGAGCAGTTCTTC,CASSLAGTSGGSSYNEQFF,TRBD2,TRBV5-4,TRBJ2-1,-
TGTGCCAGCAGTTACTCTCCCAGGGCGGCTCAGCCCCAGCATTTT,CASSYSPRAAQPQHF,-,TRBV6-5,TRBJ1-5,-
TGTGCCAGCAGCTTAGATGTGGGCTCGGAGACCCAGTACTTC,CASSLDVGSETQYF,-,TRBV7-9,TRBJ2-5,-
TGTGCCAGCAGTTATGTGGCGGGTGAAAAACTGTTTTTT,CASSYVAGEKLFF,-,TRBV6-6,TRBJ1-4,few
TGCGCCAGCACGACACCAAAAGGGGGTTACGAGCAGTACTTC,CASTTPKGGYEQYF,-,TRBV10-2,TRBJ2-7,-
TGTGCCAGCAGCTTCGGGAGCTCTGGAAACACCATATATTTT,CASSFGSSGNTIYF,-,TRBV7-8,TRBJ1-3,-
TGTGCCAGCAGCTCCAGGACTAGCGGGGGTGCCCAGTACTTC,CASSSRTSGGAQYF,TRBD2,TRBV7-2,TRBJ2-5,few
TGTGCCAGCAGTTACTCGGGGTCAGGGGGTGGGGGCTACACCTTC,CASSYSGSGGGGYTF,TRBD1,TRBV6-5,TRBJ1-2,few
TGTGCCAGCAGTGAGATGACAGGGGGCACAGAGACCCAGTACTTC,CASSEMTGGTETQYF,TRBD1,TRBV6-1,TRBJ2-5,-
TGTGCCAGCAGTTATTTAGGGACAGAGGCTTATGGCTACACCTTC,CASSYLGTEAYGYTF,TRBD1,TRBV6-5,TRBJ1-2,-
TGTGCCAGCTCACCCCGCTCCGAGTACAATGAGCAGTTCTTC,CASSPRSEYNEQFF,-,TRBV18,TRBJ2-1,-
TGCGCCAGCAGTGAGTCGGGCGCGAGGGGGGAGACCCAGTACTTC,CASSESGARGETQYF,-,TRBV10-1,TRBJ2-5,few
TGTGCCAGCAGTGTGGGACAGGGACTCCGAGAGCAGTACTTC,CASSVGQGLREQYF,TRBD1,TRBV2,TRBJ2-7,-
TGTGCCAGCAGCTTCAGGGACTTTCCCTATGGCTACACCTTC,CASSFRDFPYGYTF,-,TRBV5-8,TRBJ1-2,-
TGTGCCAGCAGGTCAGGGATCCTCGACTATGGCTACACCTTC,CASRSGILDYGYTF,-,TRBV7-9,TRBJ1-2,-
TGCGCCAGCAGCCCGGGACATCCCTATGGCTACACCTTC,CASSPGHPYGYTF,-,TRBV5-1,TRBJ1-2,few
TGTGCCAGCAGCTTCGATCGGGGGGGATACGAGCAGTACTTC,CASSFDRGGYEQYF,TRBD2,TRBV5-4,TRBJ2-7,-
TGTGCCAGCAAAGCGGACGGGGACGAGCAGTACTTC,CASKADGDEQYF,-,TRBV6-5,TRBJ2-7,-
TGTGCCAGCAGCGGACCAGGGGGAAGCAATCAGCCCCAGCATTTT,CASSGPGGSNQPQHF,TRBD1,TRBV11-2,TRBJ1-5,-
TGCGCCAGCAGCCAAACGACAGATGACACTGAAGCTTTCTTT,CASSQTTDDTEAFF,-,TRBV4-3,TRBJ1-1,-
TGTGCCAGCTCTCCTACACCGGGACAGGGGACCTACGAGCAGTACTTC,CASSPTPGQGTYEQYF,TRBD1,TRBV18,TRBJ2-7,-
TGTGCCAGCAGCCAAGGAGGGTCCTATGGCTACCCCTTC,CASSQGGSYGYPF,-,TRBV4-2,TRBJ1-2,-
TGTGCCAGCAGCGCCGTCGGAGAGACCCAGTACTTC,CASSAVGETQYF,-,TRBV11-2,TRBJ2-5,-
TGTGCCAGCTCACCACAAGGGACAGGGGGAGAGACCCAGTACTTC,CASSPQGTGGETQYF,TRBD1,TRBV18,TRBJ2-5,-
TGTGCCAGTAGTAGGGGACAGACGAACACTGAAGCTTTCTTT,CASSRGQTNTEAFF,TRBD1,TRBV19,TRBJ1-1,-
TGTGCCTGGAGTGAAGGGGGACCCTATGGCTACCCCTTC,CAWSEGGPYGYPF,-,TRBV30,TRBJ1-2,-
TGTGCCAGCAGCTCCCGATCACAGGCGAACACTGAAGCTTTCTTT,CASSSRSQANTEAFF,-,TRBV7-2,TRBJ1-1,-
TGTGCCAGTGCCACGACAGGGGAAATGCATCAGCCCCAGCATTTT,CASATTGEMHQPQHF,TRBD1,TRBV28,TRBJ1-5,few
TGCAGTGTCAGGGTTCAAGAGACCCAGTACTTC,CSVRVQETQYF,-,TRBV20-1,TRBJ2-5,once
TGTGCCAGCAGACCTCTAGCGGGAGTCCCCGGGGAGCTGTTTTTT,CASRPLAGVPGELFF,TRBD2,TRBV2,TRBJ2-2,-
TGTGCCAGCTCACCAGAGGGTACAGGGGCATATGGCTACACCTTC,CASSPEGTGAYGYTF,TRBD1,TRBV18,TRBJ1-2,once
TGCGCCAGCAGCCAAAGAGGACAGTCAGGGGCGCTTGGCTACACCTTC,CASSQRGQSGALGYTF,-,TRBV4-3,TRBJ1-2,few
TGTGCCAGCAGCCGTGGGACAGGGTGGGATACGCAGTATTTT,CASSRGTGWDTQYF,TRBD1,TRBV6-6,TRBJ2-3,-
TGTGCCAGCTCACCAGGGGGGGTCTCCTACAATGAGCAGTTCTTC,CASSPGGVSYNEQFF,TRBD2,TRBV18,TRBJ2-1,-
TGCGCCAGCAGCATAGGACAGGAAGGCACTGAAGCTTTCTTT,CASSIGQEGTEAFF,TRBD1,TRBV5-1,TRBJ1-1,few
TGTGCCAGCAGTGGTAGGTGGGAGGTCGATTACTATGGCTACCCCTTC,CASSGRWEVDYYGYPF,-,TRBV2,TRBJ1-2,-